The subject of this entry is one T cell receptor (beta chain). The entry originates in a study of blood T cell repertoires in COVID-19. For the study at large: Samples representing acute and convalescent COVID-19 were sourced from the United States, Italy and Spain. The cDNA or gDNA used as material had been derived from T cells, B-cell-depleted T cells, or PBMCs.

Original processing methods: Estimated nucleated cell counts came from reference gene primer amplification. The repertoire was sequenced with immunoSEQ multiplex PCR; TCRdb's copy has only in-frame clones and lacks some. The DNA gave D and trimming, while V, J and clone size come from that table. The sample includes 250,000 or so clones, 86% seen only once; the top ten take over 9%. The V end lost 4 bases, the J end lost 3 bases, and 16 bases lay between the germline ends. The V gene's germline CDR1 is SQVTM and CDR2 ANQGSEA. This CDR3 is built from 14 residues. The origin of this receptor is a man aged 80 or over with acute or convalescent COVID-19. Material: peripheral blood. The gene calls are TRBV29-1 and TRBJ2-7, with D possibly TRBD2 on 7 matching bases. CDR3 loop: CSVGDTGTIYEQYF. In DNA, the CDR3 is TGCAGCGTTGGGGACACGGGGACTATCTACGAGCAGTACTTC.